This is a list of T cell receptor beta chains from one sample in a study of CD8 T cells in ankylosing spondylitis. In TCRdb, the 5' RACE reads were re-called with MiXCR into one record per CDR3 protein. The sample contains 35,000 or so distinct CDR3 sequences, 16% of which appear only once. Source material: blood. Receptors originate from a male donor with ankylosing spondylitis or in good health (not recorded which). CDR3s include the opening cysteine and the closing phenylalanine or tryptophan. A D gene is named only where the DNA matches it firmly. Only some rows state a clone size, as once, few, many or a class for expanded clones.

j_call v_call d_call clone_size cdr3_nt cdr3_aa
TRBJ2-3 TRBV7-2 TRBD2 NA TGTGCCAGCAGTTCGGGACTAGGGGGCACAGATACGCAGTATTTT CASSSGLGGTDTQYF
TRBJ1-5 TRBV28 NA few TGTGCCAGCGAGGGCCTCGATCAATCTAGCAATCAGCCCCAGCATTTT CASEGLDQSSNQPQHF
TRBJ2-2 TRBV6-5 NA NA TGTGCCAGCAGGCGGGGGAACACCGGGGAGCTGTTTTTT CASRRGNTGELFF
TRBJ2-1 TRBV4-2 TRBD2 few TGTGCCAGCAGCCAACTCGGGGGGGTATGGAATGAGCAGTTCTTC CASSQLGGVWNEQFF
TRBJ2-1 TRBV25-1 TRBD1 NA TGTGCCAGCAGTGGGAACAGGGGCAGCTCCTACAATGAGCAGTTCTTC CASSGNRGSSYNEQFF
TRBJ1-2 TRBV20-1 NA few TGCAGTGCTAGAGATTTGGGGGCACAGGGCTACACCTTC CSARDLGAQGYTF
TRBJ2-2 TRBV6-2/TRBV6-3 NA few TGTGCCACAGCTTCCACGACCGGGGAGCTGTTTTTT CATASTTGELFF
TRBJ1-1 TRBV12-3/TRBV12-4 TRBD1 NA TGTGCCAGCAGATCACAGGGGTACACTGAAGCTTTCTTT CASRSQGYTEAFF
TRBJ1-4 TRBV7-2 NA many TGTGCCAGCAGCTTAGTTTTTAGGGGAAAGACAGAACCTCTGGTAAAACTGTTTTTT CASSLVFRGKTEPLVKLFF
TRBJ2-1 TRBV5-1 TRBD2 NA TGCGCCAGCAGCTTGGTTCTAGCGGGACCCCACAATGAGCAGTTCTTC CASSLVLAGPHNEQFF